The T cell receptor (beta chain) described here comes from a study of blood T cell repertoires in COVID-19. For the study at large: Nucleic acid was either cDNA or gDNA, and it came from T cells, B-cell-depleted T cells, or PBMCs.

Those who participated ranged in age from roughly 18 to 89 years and resided in 20 to 25 US areas. Allocation to cohorts depended on clinical history reported by the participants. The repertoire was sequenced with immunoSEQ multiplex PCR; TCRdb's copy has only in-frame clones and lacks some. The top ten hold roughly 5.7% of the sample, which has roughly 170,000 clones, over 75% seen once. Sequencing used PBMCs or T cells enriched from blood (not recorded which). This TCR was sampled from a woman in her thirties or forties with acute COVID-19.

CDR3 protein: CASSQDHGGYGYTF. For the CDR3, the DNA is TGCGCCAGCAGCCAAGATCACGGGGGCTATGGCTACACCTTC. The chain carries TRBV4-1 and TRBJ1-2; a possible D gene is TRBD1 (5 bases). The V gene's germline CDR1 is MGHRA and CDR2 YSYEKL. Deletions cut 0 bases from V and 4 bases from J, with 9 bases between. The CDR3 contains 14 residues.